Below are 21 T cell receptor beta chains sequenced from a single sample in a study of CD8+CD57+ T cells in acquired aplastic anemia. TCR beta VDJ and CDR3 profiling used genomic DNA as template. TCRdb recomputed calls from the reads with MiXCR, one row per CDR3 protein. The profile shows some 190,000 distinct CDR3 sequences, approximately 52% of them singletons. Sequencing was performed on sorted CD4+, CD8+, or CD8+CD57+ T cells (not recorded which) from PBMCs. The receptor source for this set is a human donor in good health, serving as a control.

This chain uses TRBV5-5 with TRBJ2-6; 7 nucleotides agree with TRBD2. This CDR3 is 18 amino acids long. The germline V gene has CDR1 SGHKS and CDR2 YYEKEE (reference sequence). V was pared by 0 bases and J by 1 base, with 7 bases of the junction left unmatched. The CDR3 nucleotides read TGTGCCAGCAGCTTGGACGGGGGGTTGACTTCTGGGGCCAACGTCCTGACTTTC. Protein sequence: CASSLDGGLTSGANVLTF.

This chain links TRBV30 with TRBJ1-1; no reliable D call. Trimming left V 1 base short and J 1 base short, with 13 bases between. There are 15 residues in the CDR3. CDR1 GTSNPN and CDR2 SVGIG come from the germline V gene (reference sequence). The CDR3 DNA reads TGTGCCTGGAGTGCAGGAGGACGGACGAACACTGAAGCTTTCTTT. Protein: CAWSAGGRTNTEAFF.

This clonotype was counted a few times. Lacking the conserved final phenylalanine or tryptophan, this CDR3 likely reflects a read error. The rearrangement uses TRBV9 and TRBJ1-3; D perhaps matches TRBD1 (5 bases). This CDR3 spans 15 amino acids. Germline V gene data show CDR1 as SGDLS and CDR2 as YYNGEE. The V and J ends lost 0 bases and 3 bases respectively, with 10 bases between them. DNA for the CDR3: TGTGCCAGCAGCGTAGAGGGGAGCGGTGGAAACACCATATATTCT. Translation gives CASSVEGSGGNTIYS.

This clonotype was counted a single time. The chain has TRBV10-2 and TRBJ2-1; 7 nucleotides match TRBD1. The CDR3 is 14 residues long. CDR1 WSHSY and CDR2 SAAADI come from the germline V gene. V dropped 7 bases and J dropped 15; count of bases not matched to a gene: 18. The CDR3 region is CASNAGTAFDRRFF. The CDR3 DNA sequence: TGCGCCAGCAACGCCGGGACAGCCTTTGACCGACGGTTCTTC.

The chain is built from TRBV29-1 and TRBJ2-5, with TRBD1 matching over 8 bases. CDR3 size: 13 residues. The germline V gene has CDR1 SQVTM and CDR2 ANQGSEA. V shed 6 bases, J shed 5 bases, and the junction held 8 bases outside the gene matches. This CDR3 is CSVDRDGRETQYF. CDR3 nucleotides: TGCAGCGTGGACAGGGACGGTAGGGAGACCCAGTACTTC.

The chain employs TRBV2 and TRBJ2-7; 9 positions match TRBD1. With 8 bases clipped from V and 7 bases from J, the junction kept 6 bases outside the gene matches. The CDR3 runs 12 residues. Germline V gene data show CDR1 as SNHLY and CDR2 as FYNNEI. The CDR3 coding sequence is TGTGCCAGCGCCAACAGGGGGCTTGAGCAGTACTTC. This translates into CASANRGLEQYF.

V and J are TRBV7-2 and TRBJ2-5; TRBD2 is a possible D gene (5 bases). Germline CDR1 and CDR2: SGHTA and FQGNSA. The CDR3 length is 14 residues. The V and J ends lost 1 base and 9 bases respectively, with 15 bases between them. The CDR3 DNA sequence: TGTGCCAGCAGCTTAGTGGTGGTAAGGGAGCCCCAGTACTTC. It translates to CASSLVVVREPQYF.

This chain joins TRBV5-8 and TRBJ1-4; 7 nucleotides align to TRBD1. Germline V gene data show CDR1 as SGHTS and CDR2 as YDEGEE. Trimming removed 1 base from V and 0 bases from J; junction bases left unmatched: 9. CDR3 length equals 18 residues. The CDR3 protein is CASSLNRGGSTTNEKLFF. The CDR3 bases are TGTGCCAGCAGCTTGAACAGGGGAGGGTCGACAACTAATGAAAAACTGTTTTTT.

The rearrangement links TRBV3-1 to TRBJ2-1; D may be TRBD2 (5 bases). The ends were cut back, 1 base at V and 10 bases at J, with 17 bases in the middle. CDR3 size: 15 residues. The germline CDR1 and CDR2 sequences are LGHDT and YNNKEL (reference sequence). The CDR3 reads CASSQAGGRATEQFF. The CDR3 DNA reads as TGTGCCAGCAGCCAAGCTGGTGGGCGGGCCACAGAGCAGTTCTTC.

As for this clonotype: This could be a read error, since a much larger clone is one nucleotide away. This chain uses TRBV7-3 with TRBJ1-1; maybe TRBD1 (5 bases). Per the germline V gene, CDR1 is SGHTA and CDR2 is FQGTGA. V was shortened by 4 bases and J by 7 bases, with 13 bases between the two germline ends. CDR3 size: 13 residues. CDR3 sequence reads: CASSSDIRIEAFF. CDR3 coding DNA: TGTGCCAGCAGCTCGGACATACGAATTGAAGCTTTCTTT.

Written as DNA, the CDR3 is TGCAGTGCTAGCAATTTAGCGGGGGGTACAGATACGCAGTATTTT. Encoded protein: CSASNLAGGTDTQYF. The chain is built from TRBV20-1 and TRBJ2-3, with 10 bases lining up with TRBD2. Trimming took 3 bases from V and 3 from J; bases not matched to a gene: 6. Germline values: CDR1 DFQATT, CDR2 SNEGSKA (reference sequence). CDR3 length equals 15 residues.

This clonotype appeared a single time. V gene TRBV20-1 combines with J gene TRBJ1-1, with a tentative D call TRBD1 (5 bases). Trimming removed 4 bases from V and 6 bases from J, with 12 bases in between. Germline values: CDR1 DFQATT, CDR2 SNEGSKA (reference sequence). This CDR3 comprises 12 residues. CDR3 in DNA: TGCAGTGCTACTCAGGGTGGCTCTGAAGCTTTCTTT. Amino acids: CSATQGGSEAFF.

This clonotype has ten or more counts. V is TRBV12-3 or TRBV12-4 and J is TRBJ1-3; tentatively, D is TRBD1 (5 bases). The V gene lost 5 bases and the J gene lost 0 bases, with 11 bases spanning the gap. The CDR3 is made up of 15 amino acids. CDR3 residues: CASSVVGGSGNTIYF. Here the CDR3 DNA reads TGTGCCAGCAGTGTTGTTGGGGGCTCTGGAAACACCATATATTTT.

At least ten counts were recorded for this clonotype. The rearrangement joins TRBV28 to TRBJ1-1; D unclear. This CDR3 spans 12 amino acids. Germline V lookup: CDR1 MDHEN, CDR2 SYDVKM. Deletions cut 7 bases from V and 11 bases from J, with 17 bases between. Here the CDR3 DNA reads TGTGCCAGCACCACGGGGAGTGGGTTGGCTTTCTTT. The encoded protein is CASTTGSGLAFF.

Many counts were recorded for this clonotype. CDR3 in DNA: TGTGCCAGCAGTTTAATGCCGGGGGCGACCTACGAGCAGTACTTC. Amino acid sequence: CASSLMPGATYEQYF. The V gene is TRBV27, the J gene TRBJ2-7, with D tentatively TRBD1 or TRBD2 (6 bases each). V gave up 2 bases and J gave up 2 bases, with 13 bases separating them. Germline V gene lookup returns CDR1 MNHEY and CDR2 SMNVEV (reference sequence). The length of the CDR3 is 15 residues.

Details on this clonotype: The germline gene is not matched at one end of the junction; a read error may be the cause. CDR3 region: CGSRIVRGAEAFF. In nucleotides, the CDR3 is TGTGGCAGCCGAATAGTACGGGGAGCTGAAGCTTTCTTT. This sequence joins TRBV2 and TRBJ1-1; unclear D gene. This CDR3 spans 13 amino acids. The germline V gene encodes CDR1 SNHLY and CDR2 FYNNEI.

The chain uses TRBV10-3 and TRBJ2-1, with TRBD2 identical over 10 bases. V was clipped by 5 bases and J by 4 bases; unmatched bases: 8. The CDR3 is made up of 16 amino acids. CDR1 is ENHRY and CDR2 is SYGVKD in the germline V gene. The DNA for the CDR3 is TGTGCCATCAGTTACAGCGGGGGGGCCTCTTACAATGAGCAGTTCTTC. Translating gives CAISYSGGASYNEQFF.

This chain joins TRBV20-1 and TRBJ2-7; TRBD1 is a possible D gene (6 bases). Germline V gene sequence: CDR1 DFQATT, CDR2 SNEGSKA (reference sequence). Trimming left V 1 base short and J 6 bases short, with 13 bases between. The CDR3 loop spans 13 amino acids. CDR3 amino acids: CSARVNRALEQYF. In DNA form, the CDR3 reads TGCAGTGCTAGAGTGAACAGGGCCCTCGAGCAGTACTTC.

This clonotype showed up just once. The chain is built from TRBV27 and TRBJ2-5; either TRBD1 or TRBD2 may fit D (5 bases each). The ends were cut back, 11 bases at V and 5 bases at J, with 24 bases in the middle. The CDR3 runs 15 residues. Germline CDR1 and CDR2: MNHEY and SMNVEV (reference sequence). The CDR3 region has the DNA TGTGCCTCCCAAGTCGGGCAGGGAGACATGGAGACCCAGTACTTC. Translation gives CASQVGQGDMETQYF.

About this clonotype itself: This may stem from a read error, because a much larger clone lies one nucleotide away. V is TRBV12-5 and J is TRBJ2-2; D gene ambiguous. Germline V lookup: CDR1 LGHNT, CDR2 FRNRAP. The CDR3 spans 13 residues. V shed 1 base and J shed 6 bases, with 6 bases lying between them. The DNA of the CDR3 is TGTGCTAGTGGTTTGGGCCACGCCGGGGAGCTGTTTTTT. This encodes CASGLGHAGELFF.

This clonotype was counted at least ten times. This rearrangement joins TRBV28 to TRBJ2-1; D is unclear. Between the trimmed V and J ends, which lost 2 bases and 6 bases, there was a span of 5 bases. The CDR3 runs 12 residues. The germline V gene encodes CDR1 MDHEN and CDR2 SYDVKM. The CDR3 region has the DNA TGTGCCAGCAGTTTAAGGCCCAATGAGCAGTTCTTC. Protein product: CASSLRPNEQFF.